These T cell receptor beta chains were read from a single sample in a study of neurological immune-mediated disorders. TCRdb called the 5' RACE reads again in MiXCR, with one record for every CDR3 protein. The table lists 11,000 to 15,000 distinct CDR3 sequences, about 13% of them singletons. Input material: CD8+ T cells from blood. These receptor sequences come from a female donor with HTLV-1-associated myelopathy (HAM/TSP). Both conserved end residues are part of each CDR3. The order of the fields is D gene, V gene, clone size, J gene, CDR3 DNA, CDR3 protein. The D gene is left open where the match is weak. For some rows the clone size is stated as once, few or many, or as a class when expanded; others skip it.

>-|TRBV7-2|many|TRBJ2-3
TGTGCCAGCAGCTTAGACCCTTGGCGGGGCATGGATACGCAGTATTTT
CASSLDPWRGMDTQYF
>-|TRBV5-6|many|TRBJ1-1
TGTGCCAGCAGCTGGGGACGGTCGAACACTGAAGCTTTCTTT
CASSWGRSNTEAFF
>-|TRBV6-5|many|TRBJ1-1
TGTGCCAGCAGCTCCACTACGACGGCGAACACTGAAGCTTTCTTT
CASSSTTTANTEAFF
>TRBD1|TRBV28|many|TRBJ2-4
TGTGCCACCTGGCCCGGGACAGGCATCCTTCAGTACTTC
CATWPGTGILQYF
>-|TRBV27|many|TRBJ1-6
TGTGCCAGCAGTTTCGGTCATTCACCCCTCCACTTT
CASSFGHSPLHF
>TRBD1|TRBV10-3|-|TRBJ2-2
TGTGCCATCAGTGAGACAGGGGGCACCGGGGAGCTGTTTTTT
CAISETGGTGELFF
>-|TRBV7-8|many|TRBJ2-7
TGTGCCAGCAGCTTAGCGTTAAGCGAGCAGTACTTC
CASSLALSEQYF
>TRBD2|TRBV7-4|many|TRBJ2-1
TGTGCCAGCACCCCAGAGGGGACTAGCGGGAATGAGCAGTTCTTC
CASTPEGTSGNEQFF
>TRBD2|TRBV5-1|once|TRBJ2-3
TGCGCCAGCAGCCCCTGGAAGCGGGAGATAGATACGCAGTATTTT
CASSPWKREIDTQYF
>TRBD2|TRBV7-8|-|TRBJ2-6
TGTGCCAGCAGCACGCGACTGCGGGAGGGCCTTGTTTCTGGGGCCAACGTCCTGACTTTC
CASSTRLREGLVSGANVLTF
>-|TRBV27|many|TRBJ2-7
TGTGCCAGCAGTTCACCCCCGTACGAGCAGTACTTC
CASSSPPYEQYF
>-|TRBV28|medium-sized|TRBJ2-3
TGTGCCAGCAGTCCCCTCTCCACAGATACGCAGTATTTT
CASSPLSTDTQYF
>-|TRBV6-5|many|TRBJ2-3
TGTGCCAGCAGTTATAGCACTACCGGCACAGATACGCAGTATTTT
CASSYSTTGTDTQYF
>-|TRBV7-9|many|TRBJ2-7
TGTGCCAGCAGCTTTGACTACGAGCAGTACTTC
CASSFDYEQYF
>TRBD2|TRBV7-8|many|TRBJ2-1
TGTGCCAGCAGCTCCTGGACTAGCGGGATAGATGAGCAGTTCTTC
CASSSWTSGIDEQFF
>-|TRBV7-8|many|TRBJ2-7
TGTGCCAGCAGTTTCCCGACGCACCGGGACGCCAGCTCCTACGAGCAGTACTTC
CASSFPTHRDASSYEQYF
>-|TRBV11-2|-|TRBJ1-5
TGTGCCAGCAGCTTGGAAAAGACTCAGCCCCAGCATTTT
CASSLEKTQPQHF
>-|TRBV21-1|many|TRBJ2-1
TGTGCCAGCAGCCGGTGGGGACAAATCACCTACAATGAGCAGTTCTTC
CASSRWGQITYNEQFF
>-|TRBV5-1|many|TRBJ1-1
TGCGCCAGCAGCCTGACAGGCTGGAACACTGAAGCTTTCTTT
CASSLTGWNTEAFF
>-|TRBV6-2/TRBV6-3|many|TRBJ2-7
TGTGCCAGCAGTTACAGGGGCCGAAGATACGAGCAGTACTTC
CASSYRGRRYEQYF
>-|TRBV25-1|many|TRBJ2-4
TGTGCCAGCAGTGAATACGGGATTCAGTACTTC
CASSEYGIQYF
>-|TRBV29-1|many|TRBJ2-2
TGCAGCGCAAGACAGAACGACCTATACACCGGGGAGCTGTTTTTT
CSARQNDLYTGELFF
>-|TRBV5-6|-|TRBJ2-3
TGTGCCAGCAGCCCGGGAAGACAGTTGAACACAGATACGCAGTATTTT
CASSPGRQLNTDTQYF
>-|TRBV12-3/TRBV12-4|many|TRBJ1-2
TGTGCCAGCAGCACAGGACCGACCTACTATGGCTACACCTTC
CASSTGPTYYGYTF
>TRBD2|TRBV7-9|many|TRBJ2-1
TGTGCCAGCAGCTTTTACACCGGGACTAGCGGAAACAATGAGCAGTTCTTC
CASSFYTGTSGNNEQFF
>-|TRBV6-5|many|TRBJ1-3
TGTGCCAGCACCGACGGAACTTACGCGGGGAACACCATATATTTT
CASTDGTYAGNTIYF
>TRBD2|TRBV4-1|many|TRBJ2-1
TGCGCCAGCAGCCAGTTCGCCAGCGGGACTTCCTACAATGAGCAGTTCTTC
CASSQFASGTSYNEQFF
>-|TRBV6-6|many|TRBJ2-3
TGTGCCAGCACCTCCGGGACTCTCCTCCCCGATACGCAGTATTTT
CASTSGTLLPDTQYF
>-|TRBV4-1|many|TRBJ2-2
TGCGCCAGCAGCCAGCCTGAGAACACCGGGGAGCTGTTTTTT
CASSQPENTGELFF
>-|TRBV6-2/TRBV6-3|many|TRBJ2-7
TGTGCCACCCGGCCGCGCCTGGGTGACGAGCAGTACTTC
CATRPRLGDEQYF
>-|TRBV4-1|medium-sized|TRBJ1-5
TGCGCCAGCAGCATGACGATAGGGGACTCTAGCAATCAGCCCCAGCATTTT
CASSMTIGDSSNQPQHF
>-|TRBV5-1|many|TRBJ1-1
TGCGCCAGCAGCTTTGACAGGAGGCACGTTATGAACACTGAAGCTTTCTTT
CASSFDRRHVMNTEAFF
>-|TRBV15|many|TRBJ2-3
TGTGCCACCAGCAGGGTAACAGGCCCCGATACGCAGTATTTT
CATSRVTGPDTQYF
>-|TRBV6-2/TRBV6-3|many|TRBJ1-5
TGTGCCAGCAGTTATTTCAGGGGTAATCAGCCCCAGCATTTT
CASSYFRGNQPQHF
>-|TRBV7-9|many|TRBJ1-6
TGTGCCAGCAGCTTCGCAGGGGAGTCCTATAATTCACCCCTCCACTTT
CASSFAGESYNSPLHF
>TRBD1|TRBV19|many|TRBJ1-3
TGTGCCAGTAGTAAATCCGGGACAGTGTCTGGAAACACCATATATTTT
CASSKSGTVSGNTIYF
>-|TRBV5-5|many|TRBJ2-3
TGTGCCAGCAGCTTGGTGGAGGGGGGTCGCACAGATACGCAGTATTTT
CASSLVEGGRTDTQYF